Included here is one T cell receptor (beta chain) sequence, with context. This sample stems from a study of blood T cell repertoires in COVID-19. The CDR3 has 14 residues. Germline CDR1 is LNHDA and CDR2 is SQIVND (reference sequence). V was pared by 7 bases and J by 11 bases, with 21 bases between. Data came from immunoSEQ multiplex PCR; TCRdb stores just in-frame clones and leaves some out. The sample lists 100,000 to 110,000 clones; around 90% were seen once. Sequencing was performed on peripheral blood. This clonotype was sampled from a human donor in a cohort sampled during active COVID-19. The chain recombines TRBV19 with TRBJ1-5; no reliable D call. The CDR3: CASKQLDGSESQHF. CDR3 nucleotides: TGTGCCAGTAAGCAACTAGACGGCTCCGAGTCCCAGCATTTT.